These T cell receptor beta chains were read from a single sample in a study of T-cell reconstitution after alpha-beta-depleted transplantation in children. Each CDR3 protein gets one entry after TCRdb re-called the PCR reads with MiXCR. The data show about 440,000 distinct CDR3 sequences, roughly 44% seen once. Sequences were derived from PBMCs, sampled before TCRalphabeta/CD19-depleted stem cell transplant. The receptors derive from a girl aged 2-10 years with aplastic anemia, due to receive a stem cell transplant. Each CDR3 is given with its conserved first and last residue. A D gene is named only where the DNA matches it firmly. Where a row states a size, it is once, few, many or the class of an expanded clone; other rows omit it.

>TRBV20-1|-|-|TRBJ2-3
CSAERSSGTDTQYF
TGCAGTGCCGAGAGGTCTAGTGGGACAGATACGCAGTATTTT
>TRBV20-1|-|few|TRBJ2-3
CSARDTGSDTQYF
TGCAGTGCTAGAGATACCGGGTCGGATACGCAGTATTTT
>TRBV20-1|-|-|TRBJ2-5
CSARYREETQYF
TGCAGTGCTAGATACAGAGAAGAGACCCAGTACTTC
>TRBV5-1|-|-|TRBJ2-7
CASSLVGEDYEQYF
TGCGCCAGCAGCTTGGTTGGGGAAGACTACGAGCAGTACTTC
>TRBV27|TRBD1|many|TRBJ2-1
CASSLTPRQGKFF
TGTGCCAGCAGTTTAACGCCGCGACAGGGAAAGTTCTTC
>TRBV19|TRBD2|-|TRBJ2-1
CASSTGLAGEQFF
TGTGCCAGTAGTACCGGACTAGCGGGAGAGCAGTTCTTC
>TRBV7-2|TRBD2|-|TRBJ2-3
CASSLGLAGGYADTQYF
TGTGCCAGCAGCTTAGGACTAGCGGGAGGTTATGCAGATACGCAGTATTTT
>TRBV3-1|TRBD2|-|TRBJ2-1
CASSQEETGGGNEQFF
TGTGCCAGCAGCCAAGAAGAAACGGGAGGGGGCAATGAGCAGTTCTTC
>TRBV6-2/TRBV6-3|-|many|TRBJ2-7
CASRPDPYEQYF
TGTGCCAGCAGACCGGACCCCTACGAGCAGTACTTC
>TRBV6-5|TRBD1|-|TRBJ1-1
CASSYDRANTEAFF
TGTGCCAGCAGTTACGACAGGGCTAACACTGAAGCTTTCTTT
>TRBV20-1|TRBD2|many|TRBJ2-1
CSARDTSGSFPEQFF
TGCAGTGCTAGAGATACCAGCGGGAGTTTCCCTGAGCAGTTCTTC
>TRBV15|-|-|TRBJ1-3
CATSPGGTGNTIYF
TGTGCCACCAGCCCCGGCGGAACTGGAAACACCATATATTTT
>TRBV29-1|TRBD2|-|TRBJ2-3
CSVGGGGPDTQYF
TGCAGCGTGGGGGGGGGAGGTCCAGATACGCAGTATTTT
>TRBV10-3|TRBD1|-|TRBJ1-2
CAISEWTGGGMDGYTF
TGTGCCATCAGTGAGTGGACAGGGGGCGGAATGGATGGCTACACCTTC
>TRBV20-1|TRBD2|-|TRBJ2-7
CSASPGTSGVGQYF
TGCAGTGCTAGCCCAGGGACTAGCGGGGTTGGGCAGTACTTC
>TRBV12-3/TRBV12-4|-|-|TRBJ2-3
CASSPNRGAPDTQYF
TGTGCCAGCAGCCCGAACCGGGGGGCCCCAGATACGCAGTATTTT
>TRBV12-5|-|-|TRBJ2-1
CASGTWTTDNEQFF
TGTGCTAGTGGTACGTGGACTACGGACAATGAGCAGTTCTTC
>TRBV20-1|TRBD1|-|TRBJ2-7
CSARTTGDEQYF
TGCAGTGCCCGAACGACAGGGGACGAGCAGTACTTC
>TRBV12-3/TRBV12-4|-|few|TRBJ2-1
CASSLRATNEQFF
TGTGCCAGCAGTTTACGGGCTACGAATGAGCAGTTCTTC
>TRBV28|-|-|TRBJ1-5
CAAIGSATYSNQPQHF
TGTGCCGCAATCGGCAGTGCGACTTATAGCAATCAGCCCCAGCATTTT
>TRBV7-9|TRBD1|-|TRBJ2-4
CASSLGATGRKNIQYF
TGTGCCAGCAGCTTAGGAGCGACAGGGCGTAAAAACATTCAGTACTTC
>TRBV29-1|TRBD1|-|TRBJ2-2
CSALTDRRQGTGELFF
TGCAGCGCTTTGACGGACAGGCGTCAGGGCACCGGGGAGCTGTTTTTT
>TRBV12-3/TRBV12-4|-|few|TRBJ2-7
CASTHGGPSSYEQYF
TGTGCCAGCACTCATGGCGGGCCGAGCTCCTACGAGCAGTACTTC
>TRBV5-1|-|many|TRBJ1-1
CASSFASAGLNTEAFF
TGCGCCAGCAGCTTCGCCTCGGCGGGGCTTAACACTGAAGCTTTCTTT
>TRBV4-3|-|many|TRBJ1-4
CASSQMFRGTNEKLFF
TGCGCCAGCAGCCAAATGTTCCGGGGAACTAATGAAAAACTGTTTTTT
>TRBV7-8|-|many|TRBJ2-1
CASSLEYWGKGEQFF
TGTGCCAGCAGCTTAGAGTATTGGGGGAAGGGTGAGCAGTTCTTC
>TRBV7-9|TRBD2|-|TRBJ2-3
CASTLAGALTDTQYF
TGTGCCAGCACCCTAGCGGGGGCCCTCACAGATACGCAGTATTTT
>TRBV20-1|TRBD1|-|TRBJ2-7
CSAIRQGDTYEQYF
TGCAGTGCAATTCGACAGGGGGATACCTACGAGCAGTACTTC
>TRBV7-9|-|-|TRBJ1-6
CASSSGFEYSPLHF
TGTGCCAGCAGCTCAGGGTTCGAGTATTCACCCCTCCACTTT
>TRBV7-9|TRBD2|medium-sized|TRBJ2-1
CASSDTGGSSYNEQFF
TGTGCCAGCAGCGACACGGGGGGGAGCTCCTACAATGAGCAGTTCTTC
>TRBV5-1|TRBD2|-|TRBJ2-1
CASSLVGLAGDEQFF
TGCGCCAGCAGCTTGGTGGGACTAGCGGGCGATGAGCAGTTCTTC
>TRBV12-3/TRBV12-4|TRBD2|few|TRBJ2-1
CASSVTSGGYNEQFF
TGTGCCAGCAGTGTAACTAGCGGGGGCTACAATGAGCAGTTCTTC
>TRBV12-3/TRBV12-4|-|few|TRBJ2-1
CASSLVIGVEQFF
TGTGCCAGCAGTTTAGTGATCGGGGTTGAGCAGTTCTTC
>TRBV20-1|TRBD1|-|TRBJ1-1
CSATFTGDGTEAFF
TGCAGTGCTACCTTTACAGGGGACGGCACTGAAGCTTTCTTT
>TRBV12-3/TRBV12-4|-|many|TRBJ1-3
CASSPGLRFSGNTIYF
TGTGCCAGCAGTCCCGGACTCAGATTCTCTGGAAACACCATATATTTT
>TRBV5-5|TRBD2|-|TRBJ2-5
CASSKSLTSGSLETQYF
TGTGCCAGCAGCAAATCCCTGACTAGCGGGAGTTTGGAGACCCAGTACTTC
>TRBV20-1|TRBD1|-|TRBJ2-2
CSARAPTGGPNTGELFF
TGCAGTGCTAGAGCCCCGACAGGGGGACCGAACACCGGGGAGCTGTTTTTT
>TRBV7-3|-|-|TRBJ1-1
CASSYLRKENTEAFF
TGTGCCAGCAGCTACCTCAGAAAGGAGAACACTGAAGCTTTCTTT
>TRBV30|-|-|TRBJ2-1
CAWREGGTYNEQFF
TGTGCCTGGAGGGAGGGGGGGACCTACAATGAGCAGTTCTTC
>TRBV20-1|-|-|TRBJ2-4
CSARPLGTIAKNIQYF
TGCAGTGCTAGACCACTCGGGACGATAGCCAAAAACATTCAGTACTTC
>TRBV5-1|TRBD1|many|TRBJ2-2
CASSPAGGTGELFF
TGCGCCAGCAGCCCCGCAGGGGGAACCGGGGAGCTGTTTTTT
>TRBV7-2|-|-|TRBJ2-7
CASSLGGWGGSSYEQYF
TGTGCCAGCAGCTTAGGAGGGTGGGGGGGCAGCTCCTACGAGCAGTACTTC
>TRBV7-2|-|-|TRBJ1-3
CASSLARAATSGNTIYF
TGTGCCAGCAGCTTAGCGAGGGCGGCGACCTCTGGAAACACCATATATTTT
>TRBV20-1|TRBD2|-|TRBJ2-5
CSAVGLAGATLSQETQYF
TGCAGTGCTGTCGGACTAGCGGGAGCCACATTAAGCCAAGAGACCCAGTACTTC
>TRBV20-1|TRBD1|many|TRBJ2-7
CSAALDRWLEQYF
TGCAGTGCTGCTTTGGACAGGTGGCTTGAGCAGTACTTC
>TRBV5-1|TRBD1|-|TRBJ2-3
CASSYKDRADTQYF
TGCGCCAGCAGCTACAAAGACAGGGCAGATACGCAGTATTTT
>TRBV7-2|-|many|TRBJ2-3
CASSHTDTQYF
TGTGCCAGCTCCCACACAGATACGCAGTATTTT
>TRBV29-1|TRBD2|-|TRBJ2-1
CSVAVAGGLDQFF
TGCAGCGTTGCGGTAGCGGGAGGGCTAGATCAGTTCTTC
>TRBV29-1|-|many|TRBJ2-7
CSVVGLSSYEQYF
TGCAGCGTTGTAGGGCTTAGCTCCTACGAGCAGTACTTC
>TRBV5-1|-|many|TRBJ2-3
CASSSQWGAGTDTQYF
TGCGCCAGCAGCTCCCAGTGGGGGGCAGGAACAGATACGCAGTATTTT
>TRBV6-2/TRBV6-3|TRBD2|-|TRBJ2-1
CASSYSGTRDNEQFF
TGTGCCAGCAGTTACTCCGGGACTAGGGACAATGAGCAGTTCTTC
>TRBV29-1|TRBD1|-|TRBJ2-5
CSVAKRQGQETQYF
TGCAGCGTTGCGAAGCGACAGGGCCAAGAGACCCAGTACTTC
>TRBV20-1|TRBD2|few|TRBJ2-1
CSAGPSGPWVEQFF
TGCAGTGCTGGCCCTAGCGGCCCCTGGGTTGAGCAGTTCTTC
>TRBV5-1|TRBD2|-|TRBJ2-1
CASSLAGVGRYNEQFF
TGCGCCAGCAGTTTAGCGGGGGTCGGGAGGTACAATGAGCAGTTCTTC
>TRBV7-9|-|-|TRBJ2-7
CASSFTDYEQYF
TGTGCCAGCAGCTTCACAGATTACGAGCAGTACTTC
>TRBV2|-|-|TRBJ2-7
CASSERRGYEQYF
TGTGCCAGCAGTGAGCGGAGGGGCTACGAGCAGTACTTC
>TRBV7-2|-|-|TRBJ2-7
CASSFRDPRAEQYF
TGTGCCAGCAGCTTCCGGGACCCCCGTGCCGAGCAGTACTTC